This T cell receptor (beta chain) was found in a study of patients and donors after allogeneic stem cell transplantation. TCRdb called the RT-PCR reads again in MiXCR, with one record for every CDR3 protein. The sample includes roughly 960,000 distinct CDR3 sequences, roughly 18% seen only once; the top ten take approximately 5.9%. Germline V gives CDR1 MNHNS, CDR2 SASEGT. CDR3 length: 15 residues. Trimming cost V 2 bases and J 4 bases, with 12 bases left between them. The source is a human donor who was either an allogeneic HSCT recipient or a stem cell or donor lymphocyte infusion donor (not recorded which). It is not recorded whose cells these are; they may come from a transplant donor. Input material: blood, either unsorted or a sorted T cell fraction (not recorded which). This chain links TRBV6-1 with TRBJ2-1; D is possibly TRBD2 (5 bases). The CDR3 DNA reads TGTGCCAGCAGTGAAACGGAGCGGCCATACAATGAGCAGTTCTTC. Protein sequence: CASSETERPYNEQFF.